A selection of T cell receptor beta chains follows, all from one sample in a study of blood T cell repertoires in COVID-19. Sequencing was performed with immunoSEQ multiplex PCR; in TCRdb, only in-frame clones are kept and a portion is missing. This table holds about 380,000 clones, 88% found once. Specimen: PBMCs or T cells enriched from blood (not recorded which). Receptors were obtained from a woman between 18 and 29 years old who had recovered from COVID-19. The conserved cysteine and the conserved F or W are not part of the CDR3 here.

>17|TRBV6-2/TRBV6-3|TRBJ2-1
ASSYLRTGETLIYNEQF
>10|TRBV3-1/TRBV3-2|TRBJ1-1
ASSQYGTEAF
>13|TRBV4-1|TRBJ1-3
ASSQPRDSGNTIY
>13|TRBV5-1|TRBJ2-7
ASSQRTGGHYEQY
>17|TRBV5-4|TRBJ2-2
ASSFRSGAPRTNTGELF
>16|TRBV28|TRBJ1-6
ASSPASDRAAYNSPLH
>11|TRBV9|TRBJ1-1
ASSVQGQSEAF
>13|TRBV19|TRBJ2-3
ASSPQQGATDTQY
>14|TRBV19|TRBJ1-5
ASSIGARNSNQPQH
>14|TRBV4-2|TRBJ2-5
ASSQDGGGLQETQY
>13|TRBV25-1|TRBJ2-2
AGKNRDYHTGELF
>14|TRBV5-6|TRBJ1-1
ASSRDRGRLNTEAF
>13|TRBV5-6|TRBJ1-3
ASSLTVTSGNTIY
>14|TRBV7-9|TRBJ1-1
ASSLEAGGGNTEAF
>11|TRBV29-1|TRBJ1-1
SVGQGQDTEAF
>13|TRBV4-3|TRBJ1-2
ASSQASTGPYGYT
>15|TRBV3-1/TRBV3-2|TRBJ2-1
ASSQRTSGEAYNEQF
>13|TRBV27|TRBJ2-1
ASSLVGGPHNEQF
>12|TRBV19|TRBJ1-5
ASRPGQGNQPQH
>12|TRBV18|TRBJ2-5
ASSPPTGSETQY
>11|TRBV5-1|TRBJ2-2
ASSTANTGELF
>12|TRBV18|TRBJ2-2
ASSRAGYTGELF
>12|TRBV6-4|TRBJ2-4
ASSDSGRGNIQY
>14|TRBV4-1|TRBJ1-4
ASSFTTGSPVEKLF
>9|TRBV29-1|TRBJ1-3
SVGLGNTIY
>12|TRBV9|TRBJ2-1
ASQTGQGASEQF
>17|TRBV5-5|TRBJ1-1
ASSLFVVVDESWNTEAF
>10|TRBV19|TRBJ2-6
ASSESGAILA
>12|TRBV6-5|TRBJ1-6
ASSNDRGSSPLH
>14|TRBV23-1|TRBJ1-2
ASSQSKLTKLRGYT
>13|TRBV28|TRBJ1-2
ASSLPTGGNYGYT
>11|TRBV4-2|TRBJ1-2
ASSHGQGISYT
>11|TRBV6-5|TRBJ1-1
ASSYSDRGSFF
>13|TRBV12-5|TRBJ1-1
ASGWGTGRNTEAF